The table lists the clone carrying this T cell receptor (beta chain) with many counts. Its antigen is unknown. Germline CDR1 is SQVTM and CDR2 is ANQGSEA. Trimming pared 3 bases from V and 7 bases from J, leaving 7 bases between. The CDR3 is 12 residues long. The record originates from a study of Graves' ophthalmopathy and Graves' hyperthyroidism. Study findings and constraints: Most expanded clonotypes in thyroid above 0.001 frequency also showed up in blood. The model predicted progression of ophthalmopathy with a sensitivity of 60% to 71%, and its specificity was roughly 77%.

Transcripts of RNA were the source for amplifying TCR beta CDR3 regions. RT-PCR in the first round used HTBI primers; a second-round multiplex PCR followed. TCRdb re-called the multiplex PCR reads with MiXCR, one entry per CDR3 protein. In the table there are 450,000 to 600,000 distinct CDR3 sequences, about 40% of which are singletons. Orbital computed tomography, thyroid ultrasound, TRAb, serum thyroxine and clinical symptoms formed the basis of diagnosis. The sequenced material came from peripheral blood or thyroid tissue (not recorded which). The sequence was collected from an adult man with Graves' hyperthyroidism. The V gene is TRBV29-1, the J gene TRBJ1-6, with no clear D. CDR3 loop: CSVEVGNSPLHF. CDR3 bases: TGCAGCGTTGAGGTGGGGAATTCACCCCTCCACTTT.